This record covers a single TCR beta chain. The target antigen is unknown. TCR templates numbering some 10^5 were assayed per sample. Here immunoSEQ multiplex PCR was the method, and the copy in TCRdb shows in-frame clones only, minus some. The table includes around 100,000 clones, under 95% detected once. This specimen comes from a study of siplizumab effects on memory and regulatory T cells. Study results and limitations: The apparent diversity of naive T cells exceeded that of memory cells, and naive T cells seemed to make a major contribution to the alloresponse. Among mappable alloreactive CD4+ clones, the Treg-derived fraction averaged around 70% with siplizumab versus roughly 30% in controls. Roughly 80-96% of proliferating CD4+ or CD8+ clones lacked an assignable naive or memory phenotype.

Input material: Tregs sorted from blood. This TCR was sampled from a human donor in good health.

In DNA, the CDR3 is TGTGCCAGCAGTGAACCGCGGAGGTACCAAGAGACCCAGTACTTC. Protein: CASSEPRRYQETQYF. The rearrangement uses TRBV2 and TRBJ2-5; weak D call: TRBD2 (5 bases). V lost 2 bases, J lost 0 bases, and 10 bases lay in between. From germline, CDR1 is SNHLY and CDR2 FYNNEI. The CDR3 consists of 15 residues.